This T cell receptor (beta chain) emerged from a study of blood T cell repertoires in COVID-19. Overall study: From the United States, Italy and Spain came samples of acute and convalescent COVID-19. In each case, the material was cDNA or gDNA derived from T cells, B-cell-depleted T cells, or PBMCs.

Per the authors' pipeline: Amplifying reference gene primers gave estimates of nucleated cell counts. Assay used: immunoSEQ multiplex PCR; TCRdb lists only in-frame clones, some missing. D and trimming were read from the DNA, whereas the V and J calls and clone size are those reported in that table. Here the sample spans some 130,000 clones, around nine tenths being singletons. Looked up from germline, CDR1 is GTSNPN and CDR2 is SVGIG (reference sequence). With 0 bases clipped from V and 11 bases from J, the junction kept 5 bases outside the gene matches. The CDR3 spans 12 residues. The chain links TRBV30 to TRBJ2-3; 7 nucleotides align to TRBD2. This clonotype was obtained from a man in his fifties with active COVID-19. Sequencing was done on a sample of peripheral blood. The CDR3 is CAWSVLEREQYF. The CDR3 DNA reads as TGTGCCTGGAGTGTACTAGAGCGGGAGCAGTATTTT.